The present T cell receptor beta chain was sequenced within a study of blood T cell repertoires in COVID-19. The wider study: COVID-19 samples collected from the United States, Italy and Spain covered acute and convalescent phases. T cells, B-cell-depleted T cells, or PBMCs provided the cDNA or gDNA that served as material.

In the original processing: Nucleated cell counts were estimated from reference gene primer amplification. Assay used: immunoSEQ multiplex PCR; TCRdb lists only in-frame clones, some missing. That table furnishes V, J and clone size, whereas the DNA furnished D and trimming. The sample lists about 280,000 clones, roughly 88% seen once, with approximately 11% in the top ten. Sequencing was carried out using peripheral blood. This clonotype was obtained from a woman in her sixties or seventies with acute or convalescent COVID-19.

The CDR3 DNA reads as TGCAGTGCTAGTGATAGGAGCGGGGGGAACAATGAGCAGTTCTTC. Protein sequence: CSASDRSGGNNEQFF. This chain uses TRBV20-1 with TRBJ2-1; the match to TRBD2 covers 9 bases. V was pared by 3 bases and J by 5 bases, with 8 bases of the junction left unmatched. CDR1 and CDR2 (germline): DFQATT, SNEGSKA (reference sequence). The CDR3 extends over 15 amino acids.